The T cell receptor beta chain described here comes from a study of blood T cells in healthy people across ages. This CDR3 has 16 amino acids. CDR1 and CDR2 from the germline V gene are SGHVS and FQNEAQ. V was clipped by 2 bases and J by 3 bases; unmatched bases: 8. Through a sample-barcoded 5' primer and a J-beta primer mix, a second PCR was run for roughly 6 to 11 cycles. TCRdb called the 5' RACE reads again in MiXCR, with one record for every CDR3 protein. This table holds roughly 500,000 distinct CDR3 sequences, approximately 25% found once. This clonotype was seen a few times. Healthy Caucasians from Russia aged roughly 6 to 95 served as donors. These records were also assigned to another study, of T cells of mothers and their children. That work contributes: The study found slightly higher but non-significant overlap in related versus unrelated mother-child pairs.

Sequenced sample: blood. The origin of this receptor is a boy aged 10-17 years in good health. The chain is built from TRBV7-8 and TRBJ2-7, with 9 bases aligning to TRBD1. The CDR3 here is CASSLTTTGGVYEQYF. CDR3 in DNA: TGTGCCAGCAGCTTAACGACGACAGGGGGAGTCTACGAGCAGTACTTC.